Listed below are T cell receptor beta chains from one sample, sequenced in a study of T-cell memory formation after mild COVID-19. One entry per CDR3 protein results from TCRdb running MiXCR on the 5' RACE reads. The data show 200,000 to 250,000 distinct CDR3 sequences, over 7.5% seen once. The sample was PBMCs or a T cell subset sorted from them (not recorded which). The receptors shown here come from a man between 18 and 35 years old who had mild COVID-19 (a few samples of this study predate the infection). Cell type and time point are not known. Each CDR3 is given with its conserved first and last residue. The D gene is left open where the match is weak. Clone size is stated in some rows and not others, as once, few, many or a class when expanded.

NA,TRBD1,TRBV27,TRBJ2-3,TGTGCCAGCAGTTTTCAAGGGGGCTTCGGCACAGATACGCAGTATTTT,CASSFQGGFGTDTQYF
once,NA,TRBV6-2/TRBV6-3,TRBJ2-7,TGTGCCAGCAGTTACTCGACTAGCTCCTACGAGCAGTACTTC,CASSYSTSSYEQYF
NA,NA,TRBV5-1,TRBJ1-2,TGCGCCAGCAGCAGTCAGGGGAATGGTGGCTACACCTTC,CASSSQGNGGYTF
many,NA,TRBV4-2,TRBJ2-7,TGTGCCAGCAGCCTCCACAGCGCAGGCGAGCAGTACTTC,CASSLHSAGEQYF
few,TRBD1,TRBV5-5,TRBJ1-1,TGTGCCAGCAGCTTCTGGGGACAGGGGAGGAATGAAGCTTTCTTT,CASSFWGQGRNEAFF
few,TRBD1,TRBV6-5,TRBJ2-5,TGTGCCAGCAGCATGGGACAGACGGAGACCCAGTACTTC,CASSMGQTETQYF
NA,NA,TRBV4-2,TRBJ2-3,TGTGCCAGCAGCCAAGAAGCCCGAACCGTGGGGAGCACAGATACGCAGTATTTT,CASSQEARTVGSTDTQYF
NA,NA,TRBV5-1,TRBJ1-5,TGCGCCAGCAGCTTGGAGGGGCCAAAGGAACCCCAGCATTTT,CASSLEGPKEPQHF
few,TRBD1,TRBV3-1,TRBJ1-2,TGTGCCAGCAGCCAGCGAGGGGGCGCAGGCTACACCTTC,CASSQRGGAGYTF
NA,NA,TRBV7-9,TRBJ1-1,TGTGCCAGCAGCGGTCGAGGGGGGGAAGCTTTCTTT,CASSGRGGEAFF
many,TRBD1,TRBV6-1,TRBJ2-7,TGTGCCAGCAGATCCAGAGGGACAGGGTTCCACGAGCAGTACTTC,CASRSRGTGFHEQYF
NA,NA,TRBV6-2/TRBV6-3,TRBJ2-5,TGTGCCAGCAGTTACTCTGGTACAGGGCGGATTCCCCAGTACTTC,CASSYSGTGRIPQYF
once,NA,TRBV20-1,TRBJ2-1,TGCAGTGCCAAAGACCCCGGCGCCTACAATGAGCAGTTCTTC,CSAKDPGAYNEQFF
few,NA,TRBV28,TRBJ2-7,TGTGCCAGCAGTACACAGGGAATTTCCTACGAGCAGTACTTC,CASSTQGISYEQYF
NA,NA,TRBV7-9,TRBJ1-4,TGTGCCAGCAGCCCGAACCAGGGGCTAGGTCATGAAAAACTGTTTTTT,CASSPNQGLGHEKLFF
NA,NA,TRBV5-1,TRBJ1-1,TGCGCCAGCAGCTTGTGGCACGGACAGAACACTGAAGCTTTCTTT,CASSLWHGQNTEAFF
NA,NA,TRBV7-9,TRBJ2-2,TGTGCCAGCAGCTTACCCCCCAGGGGAGGAGGGGAGCTGTTTTTT,CASSLPPRGGGELFF
many,TRBD1,TRBV4-1,TRBJ1-6,TGCGCCAGCAGTCCGACAGGGGGAGGTTCACCCCTCCACTTT,CASSPTGGGSPLHF
NA,NA,TRBV12-3/TRBV12-4,TRBJ1-1,TGTGCCAGCAGCCCTGGAACCCGAACAGGGTCGGGCACTGAAGCTTTCTTT,CASSPGTRTGSGTEAFF
few,TRBD2,TRBV7-9,TRBJ2-3,TGTGCCAGCAGCCGCCGGGGGGGCACAGATACGCAGTATTTT,CASSRRGGTDTQYF
NA,NA,TRBV7-9,TRBJ1-6,TGTGCCAGCAGTTCTAGGGGAGATAATTCACCCCTCCACTTT,CASSSRGDNSPLHF